Below are 3 T cell receptor beta chains sequenced from a single sample in a study of control samples from healthy donors and cancer patients (dated by TCRdb to the early 2020s). The library was built by means of the immunoSEQ multiplex PCR assay. TCRdb retrieved this table from immuneACCESS and kept in-frame rearrangements only. Not all clones are present; in checked studies, unresolved V genes account for under half, and no reason is known for the remainder. Across this sample there are over 100,000 clones, with 75% to 90% seen only once. 17% of the sample lies in the top ten. Sequencing used blood. These receptors were collected from a woman aged 50 to 65 in good health.

The chain employs TRBV11-2 and TRBJ2-7, with 7 positions matching TRBD2. J lost 7 bases, V lost 5 bases, and 11 bases had no gene match. The CDR3 consists of 14 residues. CDR1 and CDR2 from the germline V gene are SGHAT and FQNNGV. CDR3 protein: CASSRWGTTMEQYV. The CDR3 bases are TGTGCCAGCAGCCGATGGGGGACTACCATGGAGCAGTACGTC.

The table lists this clone with a count of one. This chain uses TRBV30 with TRBJ1-6; D call uncertain. Trimming removed 3 bases at V and 0 bases at J, with 9 bases between. Germline values: CDR1 GTSNPN, CDR2 SVGIG (reference sequence). CDR3 size: 15 residues. This chain's CDR3 is CAWRGPSSYNSPLHF. As DNA, the CDR3 is TGTGCCTGGAGAGGGCCAAGCTCCTATAATTCACCCCTCCACTTT.

The chain has TRBV7-3 and TRBJ2-2; 10 bases line up with TRBD2. The trim removed 5 bases at V and 2 bases at J, leaving 5 bases unmatched. The CDR3 consists of 16 residues. CDR1 and CDR2 from the germline V gene are SGHTA and FQGTGA. CDR3 in amino acids: CASSPWTSGNTGELFF. The CDR3 DNA reads as TGTGCCAGCAGCCCATGGACTAGCGGAAACACCGGGGAGCTGTTTTTT.